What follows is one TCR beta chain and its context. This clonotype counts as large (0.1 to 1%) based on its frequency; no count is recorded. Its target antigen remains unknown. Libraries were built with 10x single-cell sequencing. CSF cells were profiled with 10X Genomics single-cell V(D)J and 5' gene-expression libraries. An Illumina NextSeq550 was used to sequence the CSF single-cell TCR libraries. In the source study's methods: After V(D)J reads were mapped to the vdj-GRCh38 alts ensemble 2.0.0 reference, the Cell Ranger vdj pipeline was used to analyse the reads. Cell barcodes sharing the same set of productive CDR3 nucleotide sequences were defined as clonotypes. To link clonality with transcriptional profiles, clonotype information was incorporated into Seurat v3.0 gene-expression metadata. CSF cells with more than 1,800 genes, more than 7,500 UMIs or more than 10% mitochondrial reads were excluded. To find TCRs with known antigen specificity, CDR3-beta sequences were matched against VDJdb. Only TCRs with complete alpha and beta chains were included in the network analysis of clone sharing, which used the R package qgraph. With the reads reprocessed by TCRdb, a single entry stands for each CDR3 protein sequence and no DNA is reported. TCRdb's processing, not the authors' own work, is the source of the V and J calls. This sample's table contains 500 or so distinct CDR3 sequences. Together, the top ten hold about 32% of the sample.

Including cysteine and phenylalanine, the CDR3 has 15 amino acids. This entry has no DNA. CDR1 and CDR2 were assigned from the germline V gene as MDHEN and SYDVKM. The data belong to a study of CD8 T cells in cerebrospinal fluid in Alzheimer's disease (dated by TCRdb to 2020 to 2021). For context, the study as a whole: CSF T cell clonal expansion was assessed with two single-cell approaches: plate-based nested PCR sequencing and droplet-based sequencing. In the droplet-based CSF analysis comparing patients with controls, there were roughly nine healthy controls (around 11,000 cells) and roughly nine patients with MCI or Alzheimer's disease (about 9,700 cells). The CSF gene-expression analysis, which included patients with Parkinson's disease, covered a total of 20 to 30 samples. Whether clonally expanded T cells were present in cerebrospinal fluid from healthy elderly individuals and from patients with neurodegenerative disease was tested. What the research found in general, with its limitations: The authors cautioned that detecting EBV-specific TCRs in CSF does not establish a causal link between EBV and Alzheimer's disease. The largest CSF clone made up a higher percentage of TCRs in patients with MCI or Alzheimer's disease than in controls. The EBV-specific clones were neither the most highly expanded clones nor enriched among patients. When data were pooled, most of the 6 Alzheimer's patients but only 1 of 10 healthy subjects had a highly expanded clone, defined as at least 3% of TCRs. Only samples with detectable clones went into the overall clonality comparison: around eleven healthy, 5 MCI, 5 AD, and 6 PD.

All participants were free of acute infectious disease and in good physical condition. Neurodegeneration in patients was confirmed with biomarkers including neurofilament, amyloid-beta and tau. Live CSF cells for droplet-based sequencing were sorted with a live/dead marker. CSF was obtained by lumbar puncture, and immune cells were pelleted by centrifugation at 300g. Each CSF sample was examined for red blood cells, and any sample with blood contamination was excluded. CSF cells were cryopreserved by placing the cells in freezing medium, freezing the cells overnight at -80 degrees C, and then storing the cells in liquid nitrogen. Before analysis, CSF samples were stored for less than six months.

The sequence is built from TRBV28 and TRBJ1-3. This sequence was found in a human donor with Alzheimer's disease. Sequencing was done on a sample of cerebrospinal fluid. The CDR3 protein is CASSLMGQQGNTIYF.